The 32 T cell receptor beta chains listed next were all sequenced from one sample in a study of blood T cells in healthy people across ages. The authors ran a second PCR of 7 to 11 cycles using a sample-barcoded 5' primer and a J-beta primer mix. TCRdb reprocessed the 5' RACE reads via MiXCR and lists one record per CDR3 protein. Of about 730,000 distinct CDR3 sequences listed, approximately 43% are singletons. The sequencing sample was made of blood. The receptors stem from a woman aged 55-69 years in good health.

Notes on this clonotype: A read error may explain this, as a much larger clone is one base away. The V and J genes are TRBV7-2 and TRBJ2-1; D gene ambiguous. CDR1 and CDR2 (germline): SGHTA, FQGNSA. The CDR3 loop spans 14 amino acids. CDR3 protein: CAGSRYEDYNEQFF. The CDR3 DNA reads TGTGCCGGCAGCCGATACGAGGACTACAATGAGCAGTTCTTC.

The V gene is TRBV12-1, the J gene TRBJ2-7. TRBV12-1 constitutes a pseudogene. The CDR3 consists of 14 residues. CDR3 in amino acids: CASSFRRSSYEQYF. CDR3 bases: TGTGCCAGCAGCTTTCGCAGGAGCTCCTACGAGCAGTACTTC.

Turning to this clonotype: The junction does not match germline at one end; this may be a read error. This chain uses TRBV12-3 or TRBV12-4 with TRBJ2-5; D is perhaps TRBD1 or TRBD2 (6 bases each). The CDR3 covers 14 residues. CDR3 nucleotides: TGTGTCAGCAGTGGAGGGGGACCAGGAGAGACCCAGTACTTC. Its translation is CVSSGGGPGETQYF.

At least ten counts were recorded for this clonotype. The chain links TRBV6-2 or TRBV6-3 to TRBJ2-5; a possible D gene is TRBD2 (6 bases). The CDR3 spans 15 residues. Germline V gene data show CDR1 as MNHEY and CDR2 as SVGEGT. Trimming pared 6 bases from V and 0 bases from J, leaving 14 bases between. This chain's CDR3 is CASSHFGTYQETQYF. CDR3 bases: TGTGCCAGCAGCCATTTCGGGACTTACCAAGAGACCCAGTACTTC.

The chain combines TRBV20-1 with TRBJ2-7, with 13 bases lining up with TRBD2. Gene TRBJ2-5 matches the end of the DNA better, so the J call may be wrong. Germline V CDR1 and CDR2: DFQATT, SNEGSKA (reference sequence). CDR3 length: 16 amino acids. The DNA for the CDR3 is TGCAGTGCTGCGAGGACTAGCGGGGGAAGGAGTGAGACCCAGTACTTC. It codes for CSAARTSGGRSETQYF.

The chain carries TRBV6-5 and TRBJ1-2, with D perhaps matching TRBD1 (6 bases). The V gene lost 6 bases and the J gene lost 7 bases, with 15 bases spanning the gap. CDR1 is MNHEY, CDR2 SVGAGI, per germline. This CDR3 is built from 13 residues. In DNA, the CDR3 is TGTGCCAGCAGCCCCACAGGGTCGCGTGGCTACACCTTC. Translated, it gives CASSPTGSRGYTF.

This clonotype turned up a few times. The gene calls are TRBV20-1 and TRBJ2-7; TRBD1 matches at 7 bases. Germline loops: CDR1 DFQATT, CDR2 SNEGSKA (reference sequence). This CDR3 comprises 14 residues. With 0 bases clipped from V and 3 bases from J, the junction kept 5 bases outside the gene matches. The DNA of the CDR3 is TGCAGTGCTAGAGATCAGGGACAGCACTACGAGCAGTACTTC. Translated, it gives CSARDQGQHYEQYF.

This clonotype was counted only a few times. The chain couples TRBV9 to TRBJ2-3; the match to TRBD2 covers 15 bases. The CDR3 is 15 amino acids. The germline V gene encodes CDR1 SGDLS and CDR2 YYNGEE. After removal of 3 bases from V and 7 bases from J, the junction contained 3 bases not matched to a gene. The CDR3: CASSGTSGGVNTQYF. The CDR3 coding sequence is TGTGCCAGCAGCGGGACTAGCGGGGGGGTTAATACGCAGTATTTT.

This clonotype has more than one count but fewer than ten. This rearrangement joins TRBV11-2 to TRBJ1-2; unclear D gene. The length of the CDR3 is 12 residues. Trimming removed 11 bases at V and 8 bases at J, with 18 bases between. Germline loops: CDR1 SGHAT, CDR2 FQNNGV. As DNA, the CDR3 is TGTGCCCTCGGACGGCCGATGGGGGGCTACACCTTC. It is translated as CALGRPMGGYTF.

This clonotype came up a few times. Just one base apart from a much larger clone, this may be a read error. The chain joins TRBV3-1 to TRBJ2-5, with 14 bases fitting TRBD2. Per the germline V gene, CDR1 is LGHDT and CDR2 is YNNKEL (reference sequence). J was trimmed by 11 bases and V by 4 bases; bases with no gene match: 12. The CDR3 has 16 residues. The CDR3: CASSPSTSGGAPEQYF. The CDR3 nucleotides are TGTGCCAGCAGCCCCTCGACTAGCGGGGGGGCCCCTGAGCAGTACTTC.

This clonotype was counted a few times. The V call is TRBV6-2 or TRBV6-3, the J call TRBJ2-1; tentatively, D is TRBD2 (5 bases). With 6 bases removed from V and 7 bases from J, the gap between germline ends came to 13 bases. Germline V gene lookup returns CDR1 MNHEY and CDR2 SVGEGT. This CDR3 has 13 amino acids. CDR3 DNA: TGTGCCAGCAGACTAGACCTCCAAAATGAGCAGTTCTTC. Its translation is CASRLDLQNEQFF.

This clonotype was detected a few times. V gene TRBV3-1 combines with J gene TRBJ2-3; no clear D gene. Trimming pared 3 bases from V and 4 bases from J, leaving 14 bases between. This CDR3 comprises 15 residues. In germline, CDR1 is LGHDT, CDR2 YNNKEL (reference sequence). The CDR3 nucleotides read TGTGCCAGCAGCCAGGGTTCGGTAGGTCCAGATACGCAGTATTTT. This encodes CASSQGSVGPDTQYF.

This sequence joins TRBV12-3 or TRBV12-4 and TRBJ2-5; D possibly corresponds to TRBD2 (7 bases). This CDR3 has 15 residues. The V end was cut by 1 base, the J end by 1 base, with 10 bases between. The DNA of the CDR3 is TGTGCCAGCAGTTTAGATGCGGGGGCCCAAGAGACCCAGTACTTC. Amino acid sequence: CASSLDAGAQETQYF.

This clonotype was seen ten or more times. The rearrangement uses TRBV6-6 and TRBJ1-2; TRBD1 matches at 9 bases. Looked up from germline, CDR1 is MNHNY and CDR2 is SVGAGI (reference sequence). J lost 3 bases, V lost 6 bases, and 11 bases had no gene match. The CDR3 has 16 residues. The CDR3 spells CASSTGQGRGDYGYTF. Written as DNA, the CDR3 is TGTGCCAGCAGCACGGGACAGGGAAGAGGGGACTATGGCTACACCTTC.

The V gene is TRBV20-1, the J gene TRBJ2-5, with 9 positions matching TRBD1. The J call is doubtful: the DNA matches TRBJ2-7 better. Germline V gives CDR1 DFQATT, CDR2 SNEGSKA (reference sequence). CDR3 size: 15 residues. CDR3 protein: CSASFLGQGSYEQYF. The CDR3 DNA follows: TGCAGTGCTAGTTTCTTAGGACAGGGGAGTTACGAGCAGTACTTC.

This chain connects TRBV2 to TRBJ2-7; D possibly corresponds to TRBD2 (7 bases). This CDR3 has 14 amino acids. CDR1 is SNHLY, CDR2 FYNNEI, per germline. The V end was cut by 5 bases, the J end by 5 bases, with 16 bases between. Written as DNA, the CDR3 is TGTGCCAGCAGTTACTCGGGGGGCATCAACGAGCAGTACTTC. Translated, it gives CASSYSGGINEQYF.

There are a few counts of this clonotype. V gene TRBV27 combines with J gene TRBJ2-7; 8 bases are shared with TRBD1. The V gene end was trimmed by 6 bases and the J gene end by 3 bases; junction bases not matched to a gene: 10. CDR1 is MNHEY and CDR2 is SMNVEV in the germline V gene (reference sequence). The CDR3 loop spans 15 amino acids. This CDR3 reads CASSPRQGRFYEQYF. CDR3 nucleotides: TGTGCCAGCAGCCCCCGACAGGGGCGGTTCTACGAGCAGTACTTC.

This clonotype was seen ten or more times. The chain has TRBV13 and TRBJ2-6; D might be TRBD1 (5 bases). Germline assignment: CDR1 PRHDT and CDR2 FYEKMQ (reference sequence). This CDR3 contains 12 residues. V shed 3 bases and J shed 10 bases, with 7 bases lying between them. The CDR3 DNA sequence: TGTGCCAGCAGCTTGGGGCGGAACGTCCTGACTTTC. Protein product: CASSLGRNVLTF.

The DNA of the CDR3 is TGTGCCAGCAGTTTTGGGACAGGGTCGCTCTCTGGGGCCAACGTCCTGACTTTC. Protein: CASSFGTGSLSGANVLTF. This chain connects TRBV12-3 or TRBV12-4 to TRBJ2-6, with 9 nucleotides matching TRBD1. The CDR3 is 18 amino acids. The junction had 6 bases not matched to a gene; V was cut back by 3 bases and J by 0 bases.

The chain combines TRBV5-5 with TRBJ2-3; 8 nucleotides line up with TRBD2. CDR1 SGHKS and CDR2 YYEKEE come from the germline V gene (reference sequence). Unmatched junction bases numbered 10, after V lost 6 bases and J lost 4 bases. The CDR3 covers 15 residues. This CDR3 is CASTVLAEGADTQYF. Written as DNA, the CDR3 is TGTGCCAGCACCGTACTAGCGGAGGGAGCAGATACGCAGTATTTT.

This clonotype was recorded a few times. The CDR3 nucleotides read TGTGCCACCAGCAGAGATCTGGGGCTAGCGGGAAACAATGAGCAGTTCTTC. Its protein product is CATSRDLGLAGNNEQFF. The rearrangement links TRBV15 to TRBJ2-1, with TRBD2 identical over 9 bases. Germline values: CDR1 LNHNV, CDR2 YYDKDF (reference sequence). The CDR3 spans 17 residues. V trimming: 0 bases; J trimming: 5 bases; junction bases outside the gene matches: 8. Full variable domain (rest looked up from reference TRBV15 and TRBJ2-1): DAMVIQNPRYQVTQFGKPVTLSCSQTLNHNVMYWYQQKSSQAPKLLFHYYDKDFNNEADTPDNFQSRRPNTSFCFLDIRSPGLGDTAMYLCATSRDLGLAGNNEQFFGPGTRLTVL.

The chain couples TRBV20-1 to TRBJ2-3, with no clear D. CDR3 size: 16 residues. V was cut by 2 bases and J by 4 bases, with 19 bases left in between. The germline V gene has CDR1 DFQATT and CDR2 SNEGSKA (reference sequence). The CDR3 bases are TGCAGTGCTAGATCAACCCGGAGCCCAGTCCCAGATACGCAGTATTTT. Amino acid sequence: CSARSTRSPVPDTQYF.

J is TRBJ2-4 and V is TRBV15, with D maybe TRBD1 (6 bases). Germline CDR1 LNHNV, CDR2 YYDKDF (reference sequence). Trimming took 0 bases from V and 0 from J, leaving 9 bases between them. The CDR3 runs 16 residues. The DNA for the CDR3 is TGTGCCACCAGCAGAGATGAGGGGGTAGCCAAAAACATTCAGTACTTC. It encodes CATSRDEGVAKNIQYF.

In its sample, this clonotype was seen a few times. The chain employs TRBV4-2 and TRBJ2-3; TRBD2 agrees at 9 bases. Germline CDR1 reads LGHNA; CDR2 reads YNFKEQ. V dropped 4 bases and J dropped 1; count of bases not matched to a gene: 6. The CDR3 length is 16 residues. The CDR3 loop reads CASSLEAGGGTDTQYF. DNA for the CDR3: TGTGCCAGCAGCCTAGAAGCGGGAGGTGGCACAGATACGCAGTATTTT.

This clonotype was counted at least ten times. The rearrangement joins TRBV7-7 to TRBJ2-3, with TRBD2 identical over 8 bases. V trimming: 3 bases; J trimming: 2 bases; junction bases outside the gene matches: 4. From germline, CDR1 is SSHAT and CDR2 FNYEAQ (reference sequence). This CDR3 contains 15 residues. The CDR3 spells CASSLGGGTTDTQYF. CDR3 nucleotide sequence: TGTGCCAGCAGCTTGGGCGGGGGGACCACAGATACGCAGTATTTT.

CDR3 loop: CASNQGGANVLTF. In DNA, the CDR3 is TGTGCCAGCAACCAAGGTGGGGCCAACGTCCTGACTTTC. The V gene is TRBV28, the J gene TRBJ2-6; D gene unclear. The CDR3 is made up of 13 amino acids. The V and J ends lost 7 bases and 3 bases respectively, with 7 bases between them. Germline V lookup: CDR1 MDHEN, CDR2 SYDVKM.

This chain uses TRBV29-1 with TRBJ2-5; D perhaps matches TRBD1 (8 bases). The CDR3 is made up of 14 amino acids. Germline CDR1 SQVTM, CDR2 ANQGSEA. V was pared by 6 bases and J by 5 bases, with 19 bases between. CDR3 sequence: CSVANRGGPETQYF. CDR3 nucleotide sequence: TGCAGCGTCGCCAACAGGGGGGGTCCTGAGACCCAGTACTTC.

The sample holds a few counts of this clonotype. The chain carries TRBV13 and TRBJ1-2; unclear D gene. The CDR3 runs to 11 residues. The ends were cut back, 3 bases at V and 8 bases at J, with 7 bases in the middle. Germline lookup yields CDR1 PRHDT and CDR2 FYEKMQ (reference sequence). The CDR3 coding sequence is TGTGCCAGCAGCTTCAGGAGGGGCTACACCTTC. Its translation is CASSFRRGYTF.

The V and J genes are TRBV6-6 and TRBJ2-3; D remains unclear. The CDR3 spans 17 residues. Per germline, CDR1 MNHNY and CDR2 SVGAGI (reference sequence). With 6 bases removed from V and 7 bases from J, the gap between germline ends came to 26 bases. The CDR3 DNA reads TGTGCCAGCAGACCCGTTGATACGTCGGATTTCGGAAATACGCAGTATTTT. Protein product: CASRPVDTSDFGNTQYF.

This clonotype was found many times. This chain joins TRBV20-1 and TRBJ2-5, with 7 bases aligning to TRBD1. V was clipped by 1 base and J by 1 base; unmatched bases: 12. The CDR3 spans 17 residues. Germline V gene data show CDR1 as DFQATT and CDR2 as SNEGSKA (reference sequence). CDR3 bases: TGCAGTGCTAGAGTATACAGACAGGGCCCATCCCAAGAGACCCAGTACTTC. Residues: CSARVYRQGPSQETQYF.

Note on this clonotype: This may come from a read error, since a much larger clone is one base off. The V and J genes are TRBV4-1 and TRBJ2-7, with 9 bases matching TRBD1. Germline assignment: CDR1 MGHRA and CDR2 YSYEKL. This CDR3 contains 15 residues. With 3 bases clipped from V and 4 bases from J, the junction kept 7 bases outside the gene matches. CDR3 coding DNA: TGCGCCAGCAGCCACGAAGGGACAGGGAGGTACGAGCAGTACTTC. Translation: CASSHEGTGRYEQYF.

The gene calls are TRBV12-3 or TRBV12-4 and TRBJ2-6; D gene uncertain. The V end lost 8 bases, the J end lost 0 bases, and 17 bases lay between the germline ends. The length of the CDR3 is 17 residues. Here the CDR3 DNA reads TGTGCCAGCGGGATTAGACGGTACAGCTCTGGGGCCAACGTCCTGACTTTC. Its translation is CASGIRRYSSGANVLTF.